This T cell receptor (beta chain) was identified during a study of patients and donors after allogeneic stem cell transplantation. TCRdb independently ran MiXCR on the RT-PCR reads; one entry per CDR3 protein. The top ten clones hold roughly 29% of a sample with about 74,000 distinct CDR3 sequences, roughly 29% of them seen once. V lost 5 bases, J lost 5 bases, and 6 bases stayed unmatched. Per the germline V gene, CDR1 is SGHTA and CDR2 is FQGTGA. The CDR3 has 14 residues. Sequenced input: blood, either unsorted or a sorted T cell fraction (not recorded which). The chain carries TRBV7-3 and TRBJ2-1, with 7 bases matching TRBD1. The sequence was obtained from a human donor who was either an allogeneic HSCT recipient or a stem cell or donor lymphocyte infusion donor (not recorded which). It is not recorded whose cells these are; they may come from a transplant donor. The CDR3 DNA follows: TGTGCCAGCAGCCCGACAGGGCTTAACAATGAGCAGTTCTTC. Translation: CASSPTGLNNEQFF.